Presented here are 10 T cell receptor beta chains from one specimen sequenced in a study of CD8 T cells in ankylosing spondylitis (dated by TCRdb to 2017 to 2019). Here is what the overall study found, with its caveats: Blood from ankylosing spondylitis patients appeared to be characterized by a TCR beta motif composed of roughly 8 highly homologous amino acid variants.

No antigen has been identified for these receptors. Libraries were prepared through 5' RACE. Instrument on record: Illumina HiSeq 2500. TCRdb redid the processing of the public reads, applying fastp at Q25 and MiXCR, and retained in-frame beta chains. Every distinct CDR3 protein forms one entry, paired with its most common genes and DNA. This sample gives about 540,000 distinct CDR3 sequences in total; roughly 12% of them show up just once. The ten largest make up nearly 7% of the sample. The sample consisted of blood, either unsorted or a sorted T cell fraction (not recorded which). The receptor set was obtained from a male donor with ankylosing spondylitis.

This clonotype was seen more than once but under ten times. The CDR3 loop is CSVGVTGAGEKLFF. The CDR3 DNA reads as TGCAGCGTGGGGGTGACAGGGGCGGGGGAAAAACTGTTTTTT. V is TRBV29-1 and J is TRBJ1-4, with 8 bases fitting TRBD1. Unmatched junction bases numbered 11, after V lost 6 bases and J lost 8 bases. Germline V CDR1 and CDR2: SQVTM, ANQGSEA. The CDR3 extends over 14 amino acids. The variable domain in full, completed from reference TRBV29-1 and TRBJ1-4, reads SAVISQKPSRDICQRGTSLTIQCQVDSQVTMMFWYRQQPGQSLTLIATANQGSEATYESGFVIDKFPISRPNLTFSTLTVSNMSPEDSSIYLCSVGVTGAGEKLFFGSGTQLSVL.

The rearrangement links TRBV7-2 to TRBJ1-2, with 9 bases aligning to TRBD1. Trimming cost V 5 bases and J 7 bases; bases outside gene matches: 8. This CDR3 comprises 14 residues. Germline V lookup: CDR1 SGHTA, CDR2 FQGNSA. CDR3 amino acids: CASSQRTGAFGYTF. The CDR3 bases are TGTGCCAGCAGCCAGAGGACAGGGGCCTTTGGCTACACCTTC.

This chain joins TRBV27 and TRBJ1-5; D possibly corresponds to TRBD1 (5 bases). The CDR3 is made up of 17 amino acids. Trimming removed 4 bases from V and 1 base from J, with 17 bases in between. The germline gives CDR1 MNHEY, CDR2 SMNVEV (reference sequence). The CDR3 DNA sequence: TGTGCCAGCAGTTCCACCTTCGCCGGGACGAGCAATCAGCCCCAGCATTTT. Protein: CASSSTFAGTSNQPQHF.

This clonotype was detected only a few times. The CDR3 loop is CASSLELADSNEQFF. The CDR3 bases are TGCGCCAGCAGCTTGGAACTAGCGGATTCCAATGAGCAGTTCTTC. The chain links TRBV5-1 to TRBJ2-1, with 8 positions matching TRBD2. The junction had 5 bases not matched to a gene; V was cut back by 0 bases and J by 6 bases. The V gene's germline CDR1 is SGHRS and CDR2 YFSETQ. The CDR3 runs to 15 residues. Supplemented by reference TRBV5-1 and TRBJ2-1, the full variable domain reads KAGVTQTPRYLIKTRGQQVTLSCSPISGHRSVSWYQQTPGQGLQFLFEYFSETQRNKGNFPGRFSGRQFSNSRSEMNVSTLELGDSALYLCASSLELADSNEQFFGPGTRLTVL.

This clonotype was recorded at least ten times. The CDR3 sequence is CASSDRVNTGELFF. The CDR3 DNA is TGTGCCAGCAGCGACAGGGTAAACACCGGGGAGCTGTTTTTT. The chain joins TRBV7-9 to TRBJ2-2; TRBD1 matches at 7 bases. The germline CDR1 and CDR2 sequences are SEHNR and FQNEAQ (reference sequence). V gave up 5 bases and J gave up 2 bases; unmatched junction bases: 2. There are 14 residues in the CDR3.

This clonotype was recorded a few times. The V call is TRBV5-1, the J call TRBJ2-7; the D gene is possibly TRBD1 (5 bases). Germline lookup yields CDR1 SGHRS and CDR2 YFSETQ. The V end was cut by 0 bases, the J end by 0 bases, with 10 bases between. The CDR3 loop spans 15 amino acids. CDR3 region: CASSLDPQASYEQYV. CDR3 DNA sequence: TGCGCCAGCAGCTTGGATCCACAGGCCTCCTACGAGCAGTACGTC.

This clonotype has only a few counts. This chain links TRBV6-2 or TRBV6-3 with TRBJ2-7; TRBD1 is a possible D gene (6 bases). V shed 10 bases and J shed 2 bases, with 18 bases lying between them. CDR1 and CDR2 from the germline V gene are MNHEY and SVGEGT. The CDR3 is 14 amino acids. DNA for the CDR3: TGTGCCACGAGGACAGTAGGAGATACCTACGAGCAGTACTTC. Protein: CATRTVGDTYEQYF.

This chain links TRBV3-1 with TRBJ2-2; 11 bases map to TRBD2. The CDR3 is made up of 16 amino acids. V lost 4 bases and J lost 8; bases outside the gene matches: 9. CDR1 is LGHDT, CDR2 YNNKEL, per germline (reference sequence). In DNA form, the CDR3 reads TGTGCCAGCAGCCGCGGGACTAGCGGTCCGAGGGGGGAGCTGTTTTTT. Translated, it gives CASSRGTSGPRGELFF.

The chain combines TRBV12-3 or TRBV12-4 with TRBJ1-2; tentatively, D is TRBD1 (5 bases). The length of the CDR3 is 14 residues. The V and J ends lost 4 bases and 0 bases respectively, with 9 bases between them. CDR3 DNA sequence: TGTGCCAGCAGTTCGGAGGACACTAACTATGGCTACACCTTC. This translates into CASSSEDTNYGYTF.

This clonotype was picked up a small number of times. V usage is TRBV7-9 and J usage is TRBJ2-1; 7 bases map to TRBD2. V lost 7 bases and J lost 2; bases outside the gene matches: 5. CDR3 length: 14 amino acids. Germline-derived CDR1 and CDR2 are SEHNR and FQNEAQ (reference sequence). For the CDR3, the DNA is TGTGCCAGCACCCAAAGCGGGGCCTACAATGAGCAGTTCTTC. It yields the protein CASTQSGAYNEQFF.